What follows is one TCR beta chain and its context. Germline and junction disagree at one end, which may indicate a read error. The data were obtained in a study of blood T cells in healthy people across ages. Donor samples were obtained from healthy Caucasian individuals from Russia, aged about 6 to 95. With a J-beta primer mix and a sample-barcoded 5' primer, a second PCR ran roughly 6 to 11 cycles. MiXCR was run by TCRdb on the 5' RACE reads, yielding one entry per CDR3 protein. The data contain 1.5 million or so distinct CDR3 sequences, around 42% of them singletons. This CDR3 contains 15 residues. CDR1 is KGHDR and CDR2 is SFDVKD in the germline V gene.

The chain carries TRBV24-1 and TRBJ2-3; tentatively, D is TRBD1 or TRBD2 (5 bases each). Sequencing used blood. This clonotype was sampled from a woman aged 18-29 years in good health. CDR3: CAISDRPGLTDTQYF. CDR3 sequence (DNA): TGTGCCATCAGTGATCGTCCGGGGCTCACAGATACGCAGTATTTT.